The rows below give T cell receptor beta chains drawn from one sample of a study of blood T cell repertoires in COVID-19. The table came from immunoSEQ multiplex PCR; TCRdb's copy has only in-frame clones and leaves some out. This sample carries roughly 260,000 clones, around 89% of them seen once, and the ten largest clones take over 3.5%. Material: peripheral blood. All receptors come from a woman in her thirties or forties with acute or convalescent COVID-19. CDR3s include the opening cysteine and the closing phenylalanine or tryptophan. The D gene is left open where the match is weak. The listing skips clone size in some rows; elsewhere it reads once, few, many or a size class.

abundance,j_gene,d_gene,v_gene,CDR3aa,CDR3nt
NA,TRBJ1-3,NA,TRBV18,CASSPPGGNSGNTIYF,TGTGCCAGCTCACCACCAGGCGGCAACTCTGGAAACACCATATATTTT
NA,TRBJ1-1,NA,TRBV29-1,CSVITRNTEAFF,TGCAGCGTCATAACACGGAACACTGAAGCTTTCTTT
once,TRBJ1-2,NA,TRBV2,CASSEGGRLGGGYTF,TGTGCCAGCAGTGAGGGCGGCAGACTGGGAGGTGGCTACACCTTC
NA,TRBJ2-2,TRBD1,TRBV9,CASSPWDRGYEVTGELFF,TGTGCCAGCAGCCCTTGGGACAGGGGTTATGAGGTCACCGGGGAGCTGTTTTTT
NA,TRBJ1-1,NA,TRBV9,CASSVEAVNTEAFF,TGTGCCAGCAGCGTAGAGGCGGTTAACACTGAAGCTTTCTTT
once,TRBJ1-6,TRBD1,TRBV5-1,CASNSGTDYSPLHF,TGCGCCAGCAATTCCGGGACAGACTATTCACCCCTCCACTTT
NA,TRBJ2-3,NA,TRBV2,CASTGGPEGRFRDTQYF,TGTGCCAGCACAGGAGGCCCCGAAGGACGGTTCAGGGATACGCAGTATTTT
few,TRBJ1-2,TRBD1,TRBV11-2,CASSLGGGQRGYTF,TGTGCCAGCAGCTTAGGAGGGGGACAGAGGGGCTACACCTTC
NA,TRBJ2-1,NA,TRBV18,CASSPYGGEQFF,TGTGCCAGCTCACCTTATGGAGGGGAGCAGTTCTTC
few,TRBJ2-5,NA,TRBV27,CASGRGTVQETQYF,TGTGCCAGCGGTCGGGGAACAGTTCAAGAGACCCAGTACTTC
NA,TRBJ1-2,NA,TRBV5-1,CASSLGQGSGYTF,TGCGCCAGCAGCTTAGGGCAGGGAAGCGGCTACACCTTC
NA,TRBJ1-2,NA,TRBV6-1,CASSERARDGYTF,TGTGCCAGCAGTGAGAGGGCGAGGGATGGCTACACCTTC
NA,TRBJ2-2,NA,TRBV7-9,CASRGRTGELFF,TGTGCCAGCAGGGGGCGGACCGGGGAGCTGTTTTTT
NA,TRBJ2-1,TRBD2,TRBV27,CASTLAGGYNEQFF,TGTGCCAGTACTCTAGCGGGGGGTTACAATGAGCAGTTCTTC
NA,TRBJ1-5,TRBD1,TRBV5-1,CASSLGTGGAGQPQHF,TGCGCCAGCAGCTTGGGGACAGGGGGCGCGGGTCAGCCCCAGCATTTT
NA,TRBJ1-1,TRBD1,TRBV3-1/TRBV3-2,CASSQADRGITEAFF,TGTGCCAGCAGCCAAGCTGACAGGGGAATCACTGAAGCTTTCTTT
NA,TRBJ1-2,NA,TRBV19,CASSIDPGDGYTF,TGTGCCAGTAGTATAGATCCAGGGGATGGCTACACCTTC
NA,TRBJ1-4,NA,TRBV11-2,CASRTGPGEKLFF,TGTGCCAGCAGGACAGGTCCGGGTGAAAAACTGTTTTTT
NA,TRBJ1-2,TRBD1,TRBV19,CASSSGQGALYGYTF,TGTGCCAGTAGCTCCGGACAGGGGGCTCTCTATGGCTACACCTTC
NA,TRBJ1-2,NA,TRBV2,CGTRGNYGYTF,TGTGGGACTAGGGGTAACTATGGCTACACCTTC
NA,TRBJ2-5,TRBD2,TRBV5-1,CASSLAVGLAVKTQYF,TGCGCCAGCAGCTTGGCCGTAGGACTAGCGGTGAAGACCCAGTACTTC
NA,TRBJ2-2,TRBD1,TRBV18,CASSPGQGALRTGELFF,TGTGCCAGCTCACCAGGGCAGGGGGCCCTCCGCACCGGGGAGCTGTTTTTT